The clone carrying this TCR beta chain has only one observation. Its antigen is not known. This entry belongs to a study of blood T cells in healthy people across ages. Findings and limits, study-wide: Among T cells, TCR beta diversity per million cells dropped roughly linearly as age rose. The study found TCR beta diversity correlated strongly with naive T cell percentage. It was the long-lived donors that had more naive CD4+ cells and higher diversity than aged donors. Investigators viewed diversity estimates from one million T cells as underestimates, the study reported.

V was pared by 4 bases and J by 5 bases, with 16 bases of the junction left unmatched. The CDR3 runs 18 residues. CDR1 and CDR2 from the germline V gene are LGHNA and YNFKEQ. Alongside a J-beta primer mix, a sample-barcoded 5' primer served in a second PCR lasting roughly 7 to 12 cycles. TCRdb re-called the 5' RACE reads with MiXCR, one entry per CDR3 protein. The table includes over 1,200,000 distinct CDR3 sequences, approximately 60% detected once. The receptor was isolated from a man younger than 30 in good health. The chain is built from TRBV4-2 and TRBJ2-3; 9 nucleotides match TRBD2. The specimen was blood. The CDR3 spells CASSLAGGRAPHEDTQYF. CDR3 bases: TGTGCCAGCAGCCTCGCTGGCGGGAGGGCCCCCCACGAAGATACGCAGTATTTT.